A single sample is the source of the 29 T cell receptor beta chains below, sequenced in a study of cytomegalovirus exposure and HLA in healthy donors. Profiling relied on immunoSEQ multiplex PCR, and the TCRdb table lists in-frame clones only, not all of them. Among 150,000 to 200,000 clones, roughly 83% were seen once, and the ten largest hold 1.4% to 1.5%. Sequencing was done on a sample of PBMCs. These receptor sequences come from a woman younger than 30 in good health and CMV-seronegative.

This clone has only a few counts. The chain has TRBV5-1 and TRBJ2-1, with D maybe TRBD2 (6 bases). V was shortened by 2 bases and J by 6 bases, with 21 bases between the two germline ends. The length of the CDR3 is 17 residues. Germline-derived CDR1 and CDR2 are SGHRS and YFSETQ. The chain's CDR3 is CASSLSPWREEGNEQFF. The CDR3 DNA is TGCGCCAGCAGCTTATCTCCTTGGCGGGAAGAAGGCAATGAGCAGTTCTTC.

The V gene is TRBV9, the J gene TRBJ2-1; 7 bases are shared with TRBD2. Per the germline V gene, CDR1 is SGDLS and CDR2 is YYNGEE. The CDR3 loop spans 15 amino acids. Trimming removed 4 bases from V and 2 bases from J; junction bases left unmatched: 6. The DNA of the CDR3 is TGTGCCAGCAGCAACAGCGGGACCCCCTACAATGAGCAGTTCTTC. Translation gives CASSNSGTPYNEQFF.

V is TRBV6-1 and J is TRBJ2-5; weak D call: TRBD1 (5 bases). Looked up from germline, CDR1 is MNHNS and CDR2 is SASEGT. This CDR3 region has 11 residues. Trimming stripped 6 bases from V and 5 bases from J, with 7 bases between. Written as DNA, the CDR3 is TGTGCCAGCAGCAGACAGGAGACCCAGTACTTC. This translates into CASSRQETQYF.

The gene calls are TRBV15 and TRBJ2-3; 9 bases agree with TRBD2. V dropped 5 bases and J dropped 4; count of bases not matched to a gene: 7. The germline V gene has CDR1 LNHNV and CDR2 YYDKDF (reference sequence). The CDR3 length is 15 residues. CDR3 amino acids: CATSLGLALADTQYF. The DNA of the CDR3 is TGTGCCACCAGCCTGGGACTAGCTTTAGCAGATACGCAGTATTTT.

The DNA for the CDR3 is TGTGCCAGCAGCCAAGATTTACCGGGGTTGAACACTGAAGCTTTCTTT. As protein: CASSQDLPGLNTEAFF. V gene TRBV14 combines with J gene TRBJ1-1; D remains ambiguous. The CDR3 sequence is 16 residues long. Germline CDR1 reads SGHDN; CDR2 reads FVKESK. V was shortened by 0 bases and J by 0 bases, with 11 bases between the two germline ends.

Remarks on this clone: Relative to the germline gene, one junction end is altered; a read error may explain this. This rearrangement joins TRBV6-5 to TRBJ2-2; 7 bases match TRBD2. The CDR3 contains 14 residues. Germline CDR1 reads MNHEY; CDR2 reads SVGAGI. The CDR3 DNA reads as TGTGCCAGCAGACCAAGCGGGAACTCCGGGGAGCTGTTTTTT. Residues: CASRPSGNSGELFF.

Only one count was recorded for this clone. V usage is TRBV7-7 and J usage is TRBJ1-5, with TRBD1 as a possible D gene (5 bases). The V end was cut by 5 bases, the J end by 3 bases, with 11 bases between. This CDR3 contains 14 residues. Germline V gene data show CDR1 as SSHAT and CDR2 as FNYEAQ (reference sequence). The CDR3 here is CASSGLTANQPQHF. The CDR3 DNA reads TGTGCCAGCAGCGGGCTGACAGCCAATCAGCCCCAGCATTTT.

In DNA form, the CDR3 reads TGTGCTAGTGGCCTTATTTCCTACGAGCAGTACTTC. Protein: CASGLISYEQYF. The chain has TRBV12-5 and TRBJ2-7; the D is unclear. Between the trimmed V and J ends, which lost 6 bases and 1 base, there was a span of 7 bases. CDR3 size: 12 residues. Germline V gene sequence: CDR1 LGHNT, CDR2 FRNRAP.

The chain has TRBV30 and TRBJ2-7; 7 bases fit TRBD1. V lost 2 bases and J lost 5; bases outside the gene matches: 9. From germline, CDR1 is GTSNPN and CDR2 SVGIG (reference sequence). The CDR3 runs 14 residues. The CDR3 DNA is TGTGCCTGGAGTCCCGGCGACAGGGTTAACGAGCAGTACTTC. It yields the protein CAWSPGDRVNEQYF.

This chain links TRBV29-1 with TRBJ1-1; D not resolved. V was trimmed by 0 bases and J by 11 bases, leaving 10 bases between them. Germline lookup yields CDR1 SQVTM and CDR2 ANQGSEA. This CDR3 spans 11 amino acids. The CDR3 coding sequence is TGCAGCGTTGAAGACAGTCGTCGCGCTTTCTTT. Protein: CSVEDSRRAFF. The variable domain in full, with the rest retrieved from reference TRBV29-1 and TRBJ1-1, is SAVISQKPSRDICQRGTSLTIQCQVDSQVTMMFWYRQQPGQSLTLIATANQGSEATYESGFVIDKFPISRPNLTFSTLTVSNMSPEDSSIYLCSVEDSRRAFFGQGTRLTVV.

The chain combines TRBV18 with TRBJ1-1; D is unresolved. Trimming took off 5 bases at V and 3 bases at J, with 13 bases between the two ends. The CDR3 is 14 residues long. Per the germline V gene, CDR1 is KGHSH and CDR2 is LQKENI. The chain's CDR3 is CASSTSRGDTEAFF. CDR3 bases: TGTGCCAGCTCAACGTCACGGGGAGACACTGAAGCTTTCTTT.

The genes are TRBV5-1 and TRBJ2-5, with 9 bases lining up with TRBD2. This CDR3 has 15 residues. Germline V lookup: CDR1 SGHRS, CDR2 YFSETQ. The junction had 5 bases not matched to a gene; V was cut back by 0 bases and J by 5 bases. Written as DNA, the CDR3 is TGCGCCAGCAGCTTGGACGGACTAGCGTCTGAGACCCAGTACTTC. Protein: CASSLDGLASETQYF.

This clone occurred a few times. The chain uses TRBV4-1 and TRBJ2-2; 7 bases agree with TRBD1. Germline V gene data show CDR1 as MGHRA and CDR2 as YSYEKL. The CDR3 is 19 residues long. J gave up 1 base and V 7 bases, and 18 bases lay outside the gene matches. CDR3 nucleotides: TGCGCCAGCACCCCAATCCTGGTGTGGGGACAGAAGAACACCGGGGAGCTGTTTTTT. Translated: CASTPILVWGQKNTGELFF.

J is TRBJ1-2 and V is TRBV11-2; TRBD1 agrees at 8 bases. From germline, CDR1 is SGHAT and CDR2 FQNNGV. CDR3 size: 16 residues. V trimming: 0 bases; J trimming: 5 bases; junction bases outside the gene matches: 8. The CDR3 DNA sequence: TGTGCCAGCAGCTTAGAGTCTCCAACAGGGGGATATGGCTACACCTTC. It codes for CASSLESPTGGYGYTF.

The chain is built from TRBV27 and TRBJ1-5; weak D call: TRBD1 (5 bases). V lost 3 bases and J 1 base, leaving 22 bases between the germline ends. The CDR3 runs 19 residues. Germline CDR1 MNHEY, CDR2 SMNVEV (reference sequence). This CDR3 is CASSLLGQGRGSSNQPQHF. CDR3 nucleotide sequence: TGTGCCAGCAGTTTGTTGGGGCAGGGAAGGGGCTCAAGCAATCAGCCCCAGCATTTT.

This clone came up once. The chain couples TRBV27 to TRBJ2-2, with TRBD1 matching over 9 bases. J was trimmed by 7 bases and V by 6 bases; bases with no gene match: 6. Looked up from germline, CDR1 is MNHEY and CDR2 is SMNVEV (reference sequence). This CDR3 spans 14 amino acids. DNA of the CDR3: TGTGCCAGCAGGACAGGGGGAGCTGTCGGGGAGCTGTTTTTT. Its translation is CASRTGGAVGELFF.

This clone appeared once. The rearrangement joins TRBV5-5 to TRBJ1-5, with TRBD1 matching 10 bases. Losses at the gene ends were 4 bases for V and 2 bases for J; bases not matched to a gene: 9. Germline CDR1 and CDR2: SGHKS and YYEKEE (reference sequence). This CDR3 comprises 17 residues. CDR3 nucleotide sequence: TGTGCCAGCAGCCTGGACAGGGGGGGTTTCGGCAATCAGCCCCAGCATTTT. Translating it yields CASSLDRGGFGNQPQHF.

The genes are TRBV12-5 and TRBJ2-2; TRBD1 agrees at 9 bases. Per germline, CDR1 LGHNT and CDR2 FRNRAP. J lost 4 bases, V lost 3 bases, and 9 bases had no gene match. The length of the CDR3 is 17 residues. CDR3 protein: CASGFQHGQGSTGELFF. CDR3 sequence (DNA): TGTGCTAGTGGTTTCCAACATGGACAGGGGTCCACCGGGGAGCTGTTTTTT.

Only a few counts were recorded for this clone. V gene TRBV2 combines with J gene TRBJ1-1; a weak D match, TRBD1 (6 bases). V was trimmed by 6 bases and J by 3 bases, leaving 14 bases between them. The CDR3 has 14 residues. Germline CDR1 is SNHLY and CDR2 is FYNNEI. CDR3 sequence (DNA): TGTGCCAGCAGATCAGGGGAGGGCCACACTGAAGCTTTCTTT. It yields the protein CASRSGEGHTEAFF.

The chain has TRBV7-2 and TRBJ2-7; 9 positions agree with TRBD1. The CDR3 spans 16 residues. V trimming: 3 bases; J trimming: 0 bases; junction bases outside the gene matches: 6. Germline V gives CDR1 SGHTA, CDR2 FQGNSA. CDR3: CASSFSRDRASYEQYF. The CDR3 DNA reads TGTGCCAGCAGCTTTAGCCGGGACAGGGCCTCCTACGAGCAGTACTTC.

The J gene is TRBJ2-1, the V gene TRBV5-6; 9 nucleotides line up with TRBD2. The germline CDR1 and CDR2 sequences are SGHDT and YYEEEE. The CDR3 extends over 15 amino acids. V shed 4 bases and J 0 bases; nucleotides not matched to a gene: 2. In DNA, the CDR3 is TGTGCCAGCAGCCCACTAGCGGGCTCCTACAATGAGCAGTTCTTC. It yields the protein CASSPLAGSYNEQFF. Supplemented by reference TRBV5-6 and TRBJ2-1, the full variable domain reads DAGVTQSPTHLIKTRGQQVTLRCSPKSGHDTVSWYQQALGQGPQFIFQYYEEEERQRGNFPDRFSGHQFPNYSSELNVNALLLGDSALYLCASSPLAGSYNEQFFGPGTRLTVL.

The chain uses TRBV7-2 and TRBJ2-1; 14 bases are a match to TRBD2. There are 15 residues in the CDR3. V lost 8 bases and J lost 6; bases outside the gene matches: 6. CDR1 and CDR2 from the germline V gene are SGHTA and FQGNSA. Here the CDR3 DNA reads TGTGCCAGCCGCCTGACTAGCGGGGGGGCCAATGAGCAGTTCTTC. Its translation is CASRLTSGGANEQFF.

Here the CDR3 reads CASSYDRTRVNTIYF. The CDR3 nucleotides read TGTGCCAGCAGTTACGACAGGACCCGAGTAAACACCATATATTTT. This chain links TRBV6-5 with TRBJ1-3; tentatively, D is TRBD1 (6 bases). V lost 2 bases, J lost 6 bases, and 14 bases lay in between. The V gene's germline CDR1 is MNHEY and CDR2 SVGAGI. The CDR3 length is 15 residues.

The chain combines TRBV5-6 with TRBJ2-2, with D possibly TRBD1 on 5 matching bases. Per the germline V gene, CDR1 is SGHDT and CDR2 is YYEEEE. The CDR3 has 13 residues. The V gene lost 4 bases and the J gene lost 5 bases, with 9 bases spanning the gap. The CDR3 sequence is CASSIRETGELFF. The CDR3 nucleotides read TGTGCCAGCAGCATCAGGGAAACCGGGGAGCTGTTTTTT.

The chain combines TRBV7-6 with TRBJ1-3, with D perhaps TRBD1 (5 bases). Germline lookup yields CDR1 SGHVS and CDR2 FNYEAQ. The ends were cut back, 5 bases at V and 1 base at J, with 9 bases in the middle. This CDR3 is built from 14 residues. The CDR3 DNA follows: TGTGCCAGCAGCGGGGGGGGTTCTGGAAACACCATATATTTT. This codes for CASSGGGSGNTIYF.

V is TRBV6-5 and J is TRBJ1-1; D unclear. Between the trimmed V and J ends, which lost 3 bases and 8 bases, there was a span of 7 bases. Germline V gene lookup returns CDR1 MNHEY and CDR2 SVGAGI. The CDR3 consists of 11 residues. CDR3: CASSYPGEAFF. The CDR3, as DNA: TGTGCCAGCAGTTATCCCGGGGAAGCTTTCTTT.

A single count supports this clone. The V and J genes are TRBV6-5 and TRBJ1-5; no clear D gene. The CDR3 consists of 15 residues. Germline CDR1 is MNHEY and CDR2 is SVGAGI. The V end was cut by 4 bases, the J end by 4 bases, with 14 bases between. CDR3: CASSSNPGGNQPQHF. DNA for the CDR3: TGTGCCAGCAGTTCTAACCCAGGAGGGAATCAGCCCCAGCATTTT.

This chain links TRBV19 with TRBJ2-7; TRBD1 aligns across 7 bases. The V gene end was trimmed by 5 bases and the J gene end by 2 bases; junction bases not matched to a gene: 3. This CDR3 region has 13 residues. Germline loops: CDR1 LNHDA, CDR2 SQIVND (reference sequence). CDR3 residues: CASSRDSTYEQYF. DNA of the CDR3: TGTGCCAGTAGTCGGGACAGTACCTACGAGCAGTACTTC.

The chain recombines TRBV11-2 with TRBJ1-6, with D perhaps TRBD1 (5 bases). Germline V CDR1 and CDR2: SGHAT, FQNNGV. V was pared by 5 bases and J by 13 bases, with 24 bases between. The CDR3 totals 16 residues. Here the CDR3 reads CASSLSGTASSWPLHF. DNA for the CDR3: TGTGCCAGCAGCCTATCTGGGACTGCCTCCTCTTGGCCCCTCCACTTT.